What follows are 21 T cell receptor beta chains derived from one specimen sequenced in a study of OX40 agonist ivuxolimab in advanced cancers. The protocol was immunoSEQ multiplex PCR, while the TCRdb copy is restricted to in-frame clones and leaves out a portion. This table holds tens of thousands of clones, 86% found once. The specimen comprised CD4+ or CD8+ T cells sorted from blood, sampled in a trial of the OX40 agonist ivuxolimab. These receptors originate from an adult with an advanced solid tumor such as melanoma, head and neck, liver or kidney cancer.

This clone occurred a few times. J is TRBJ1-6 and V is TRBV11-1, with TRBD1 identical over 8 bases. Germline V gene lookup returns CDR1 SGHAT and CDR2 FQDESV (reference sequence). The CDR3 contains 13 residues. V shed 8 bases and J 8 bases; nucleotides not matched to a gene: 5. CDR3 sequence: CASGRQGHSPLHF. CDR3 coding DNA: TGTGCCAGCGGCCGACAGGGGCATTCACCCCTCCACTTT.

V is TRBV6-1 and J is TRBJ1-3, with 10 positions matching TRBD1. Trimming took 3 bases from V and 0 from J; bases not matched to a gene: 8. The germline V gene has CDR1 MNHNS and CDR2 SASEGT. This CDR3 comprises 18 residues. CDR3 sequence (DNA): TGTGCCAGCAGTGATAGACGACAGGGGGCCCTCTCTGGAAACACCATATATTTT. Translated, it gives CASSDRRQGALSGNTIYF.

J is TRBJ2-2 and V is TRBV28; D call uncertain. Germline assignment: CDR1 MDHEN and CDR2 SYDVKM. Trimming stripped 10 bases from V and 0 bases from J, with 9 bases between. CDR3 length equals 13 residues. The CDR3 here is CATGFANTGELFF. CDR3 in DNA: TGTGCCACAGGCTTCGCGAACACCGGGGAGCTGTTTTTT.

The rearrangement links TRBV5-1 to TRBJ1-2, with a tentative D call TRBD1 (5 bases). Germline CDR1 and CDR2: SGHRS and YFSETQ. V was clipped by 0 bases and J by 1 base, with 13 bases between them. This CDR3 contains 16 residues. In DNA form, the CDR3 reads TGCGCCAGCAGCTTGGATCCGGGACGCCTTAACTATGGCTACACCTTC. It codes for CASSLDPGRLNYGYTF.

This chain uses TRBV5-1 with TRBJ2-5, with unresolved D. This CDR3 has 14 residues. The germline V gene encodes CDR1 SGHRS and CDR2 YFSETQ. V was clipped by 4 bases and J by 2 bases, with 12 bases between them. The DNA for the CDR3 is TGCGCCAGCAGCCCCGAGGATATACAAGAGACCCAGTACTTC. Protein product: CASSPEDIQETQYF.

This chain joins TRBV15 and TRBJ1-2; the D gene is possibly TRBD1 (5 bases). CDR1 and CDR2 (germline): LNHNV, YYDKDF (reference sequence). Trimming cost V 1 base and J 8 bases, with 8 bases left between them. The CDR3 length is 12 residues. In DNA form, the CDR3 reads TGTGCCACCAGCAGAGTTCAGGGCGGCTACACCTTC. The encoded protein is CATSRVQGGYTF. The entire variable domain, with the rest obtained from reference TRBV15 and TRBJ1-2, is as follows: DAMVIQNPRYQVTQFGKPVTLSCSQTLNHNVMYWYQQKSSQAPKLLFHYYDKDFNNEADTPDNFQSRRPNTSFCFLDIRSPGLGDTAMYLCATSRVQGGYTFGSGTRLTVV.

The chain carries TRBV7-8 and TRBJ1-2; D is uncertain. From germline, CDR1 is SGHVS and CDR2 FQNEAQ. Trimming removed 2 bases from V and 3 bases from J, with 4 bases in between. The CDR3 length is 12 residues. The CDR3 region has the DNA TGTGCCAGCAGCTTATTGGACTATGGCTACACCTTC. Protein product: CASSLLDYGYTF.

The genes are TRBV27 and TRBJ2-1; TRBD1 agrees at 9 bases. V gave up 7 bases and J gave up 8 bases; unmatched junction bases: 6. This CDR3 has 13 amino acids. Germline V gene lookup returns CDR1 MNHEY and CDR2 SMNVEV (reference sequence). The CDR3 coding sequence is TGTGCCAGCAACTTACAGGGGGCGGATGAGCAGTTCTTC. Amino acid sequence: CASNLQGADEQFF.

The rearrangement links TRBV6-1 to TRBJ2-1; tentatively, D is TRBD1 (5 bases). Trimming stripped 4 bases from V and 0 bases from J, with 10 bases between. CDR1 is MNHNS and CDR2 is SASEGT in the germline V gene. CDR3 length: 15 residues. The CDR3 region is CASSGRQGSYNEQFF. The CDR3 DNA follows: TGTGCCAGCAGTGGACGGCAGGGCTCCTACAATGAGCAGTTCTTC.

This clone showed up just once. The chain uses TRBV19 and TRBJ2-1, with 7 bases lining up with TRBD2. This CDR3 is 14 amino acids long. In germline, CDR1 is LNHDA, CDR2 SQIVND (reference sequence). Unmatched junction bases numbered 6, after V lost 4 bases and J lost 6 bases. The CDR3 sequence is CASSRGGGTNEQFF. CDR3 nucleotide sequence: TGTGCCAGTAGTAGGGGGGGAGGGACCAATGAGCAGTTCTTC. Complete variable domain (other parts from reference TRBV19 and TRBJ2-1): DGGITQSPKYLFRKEGQNVTLSCEQNLNHDAMYWYRQDPGQGLRLIYYSQIVNDFQKGDIAEGYSVSREKKESFPLTVTSAQKNPTAFYLCASSRGGGTNEQFFGPGTRLTVL.

The rearrangement uses TRBV6-1 and TRBJ1-1; D is unclear. This CDR3 has 15 residues. In germline, CDR1 is MNHNS, CDR2 SASEGT. Deletions cut 4 bases from V and 1 base from J, with 13 bases between. CDR3 residues: CASSAQGNRNTEAFF. CDR3 bases: TGTGCCAGCAGTGCCCAAGGGAACCGGAACACTGAAGCTTTCTTT.

V and J are TRBV11-2 and TRBJ2-5, with D perhaps assigned TRBD1 or TRBD2 (5 bases each). The better agreement between TRBJ2-7 and the DNA end casts doubt on the J call. The CDR3 length is 13 residues. Per the germline V gene, CDR1 is SGHAT and CDR2 is FQNNGV. The CDR3 protein is CASSLEGPYEQYF. In DNA, the CDR3 is TGTGCCAGCAGCTTAGAGGGACCCTACGAGCAGTACTTC.

The rearrangement uses TRBV9 and TRBJ2-3; 7 bases map to TRBD2. Germline values: CDR1 SGDLS, CDR2 YYNGEE. With 0 bases clipped from V and 2 bases from J, the junction kept 15 bases outside the gene matches. The length of the CDR3 is 19 residues. CDR3 region: CASSVVLGASGAFTDTQYF. The CDR3 coding sequence is TGTGCCAGCAGCGTAGTACTTGGTGCCAGCGGGGCCTTCACAGATACGCAGTATTTT.

Concerning this clone itself: The sample holds other DNA sequences that translate to the same CDR3. The chain uses TRBV18 and TRBJ2-1, with 7 bases matching TRBD1. CDR3 length: 14 amino acids. V gave up 3 bases and J gave up 4 bases; unmatched junction bases: 3. Germline V gives CDR1 KGHSH, CDR2 LQKENI. Here the CDR3 DNA reads TGTGCCAGCTCACCGTCGACAGGGTACAATGAGCAGTTCTTC. Encoded protein: CASSPSTGYNEQFF.

The rearrangement links TRBV6-5 to TRBJ2-3; 9 bases agree with TRBD1. Looked up from germline, CDR1 is MNHEY and CDR2 is SVGAGI. V was pared by 6 bases and J by 9 bases, with 10 bases of the junction left unmatched. The CDR3 has 14 residues. CDR3 loop: CASRTTGGGGTQYF. The DNA of the CDR3 is TGTGCCAGCAGAACTACAGGGGGCGGGGGAACGCAGTATTTT.

The chain recombines TRBV10-2 with TRBJ2-2, with a weak D call TRBD2 (6 bases). Per the germline V gene, CDR1 is WSHSY and CDR2 is SAAADI. The V end was cut by 6 bases, the J end by 4 bases, with 15 bases between. The CDR3 is made up of 15 amino acids. This chain's CDR3 is CASRGEALGTGELFF. CDR3 in DNA: TGCGCCAGCAGGGGGGAGGCGCTGGGCACCGGGGAGCTGTTTTTT.

This clone was observed a few times. The genes are TRBV18 and TRBJ1-6, with 7 bases lining up with TRBD1. The CDR3 has 16 residues. Germline values: CDR1 KGHSH, CDR2 LQKENI. Trimming removed 3 bases from V and 6 bases from J; junction bases left unmatched: 8. CDR3 bases: TGTGCCAGCTCACCTAGTACCGGGACAGTTAATTCACCCCTCCACTTT. Translation: CASSPSTGTVNSPLHF. Supplemented by reference TRBV18 and TRBJ1-6, the full variable domain reads NAGVMQNPRHLVRRRGQEARLRCSPMKGHSHVYWYRQLPEEGLKFMVYLQKENIIDESGMPKERFSAEFPKEGPSILRIQQVVRGDSAAYFCASSPSTGTVNSPLHFGNGTRLTVT.

The chain uses TRBV18 and TRBJ1-2; D gene uncertain. CDR3 length: 14 residues. V shed 2 bases and J shed 4 bases, with 11 bases lying between them. Germline assignment: CDR1 KGHSH and CDR2 LQKENI. CDR3 protein: CASSPGQAGYGYTF. The CDR3 nucleotides are TGTGCCAGCTCACCAGGGCAGGCCGGCTATGGCTACACCTTC.

This clone was found a few times. Written as DNA, the CDR3 is TGTGCCAGCGCCCCCCCAGGGGGCGTTGGAGATACGCAGTATTTT. Amino acid sequence: CASAPPGGVGDTQYF. The rearrangement joins TRBV27 to TRBJ2-3, with 8 bases lining up with TRBD1. Germline CDR1 is MNHEY and CDR2 is SMNVEV (reference sequence). Trimming at V came to 8 bases and at J to 5 bases, leaving 12 bases not matched to a gene. The CDR3 covers 15 residues.

The rearrangement links TRBV9 to TRBJ1-2; D uncertain. CDR1 and CDR2 (germline): SGDLS, YYNGEE. The V end was cut by 4 bases, the J end by 0 bases, with 13 bases between. CDR3 length: 15 amino acids. The CDR3 loop is CASSPQTTANYGYTF. The CDR3 DNA sequence: TGTGCCAGCAGCCCGCAGACGACCGCTAACTATGGCTACACCTTC.

V and J are TRBV5-1 and TRBJ2-2; D unclear. Germline V gene sequence: CDR1 SGHRS, CDR2 YFSETQ. The ends were cut back, 1 base at V and 4 bases at J, with 11 bases in the middle. The CDR3 covers 15 residues. In DNA, the CDR3 is TGCGCCAGCAGCTTGTCCACTTCGGGCACCGGGGAGCTGTTTTTT. It specifies CASSLSTSGTGELFF.